These 21 T cell receptor beta chains share one sample of origin, sequenced in a study of cytomegalovirus exposure and HLA in healthy donors. In the PCR, 60 Vbeta and 13 Jbeta primers were used. Produced via immunoSEQ multiplex PCR; TCRdb's table is partial and in-frame only. The sample has 100,000 to 150,000 clones, and its top ten clones hold 0.9% to 1.2%. Sequenced material: PBMCs. These TCRs come from a man younger than 35 in good health and CMV-seronegative.

The chain couples TRBV13 to TRBJ2-1; 12 nucleotides line up with TRBD2. Per the germline V gene, CDR1 is PRHDT and CDR2 is FYEKMQ (reference sequence). V was pared by 5 bases and J by 3 bases, with 5 bases of the junction left unmatched. CDR3 size: 16 residues. DNA of the CDR3: TGTGCCAGCAGCCCCTGGACTAGCGGGGTCTACAATGAGCAGTTCTTC. It is translated as CASSPWTSGVYNEQFF.

The chain employs TRBV5-1 and TRBJ2-7; 7 positions agree with TRBD1. Germline V gene data show CDR1 as SGHRS and CDR2 as YFSETQ. The J segment lost 0 bases and the V segment lost 4 bases, leaving 4 bases of the junction unmatched. The CDR3 contains 14 residues. The CDR3 spells CASSTGQSSYEQYF. CDR3 coding DNA: TGCGCCAGCAGCACGGGACAGAGCTCCTACGAGCAGTACTTC.

The chain is built from TRBV4-1 and TRBJ2-3, with TRBD2 matching 7 bases. Per the germline V gene, CDR1 is MGHRA and CDR2 is YSYEKL. The ends lost 3 bases at V and 5 bases at J; junction bases unmatched: 14. This CDR3 has 17 amino acids. DNA of the CDR3: TGCGCCAGCAGCCAGCCCCCTCCACTAGCGAGAGTAGATACGCAGTATTTT. Its protein is CASSQPPPLARVDTQYF.

The V and J genes are TRBV5-1 and TRBJ1-4; unclear D gene. This CDR3 has 17 amino acids. V was trimmed by 0 bases and J by 0 bases, leaving 12 bases between them. Germline V CDR1 and CDR2: SGHRS, YFSETQ. The CDR3 region is CASSLARSIATNEKLFF. In DNA, the CDR3 is TGCGCCAGCAGCTTGGCCCGGAGTATCGCAACTAATGAAAAACTGTTTTTT.

V gene TRBV29-1 combines with J gene TRBJ2-1; 13 nucleotides match TRBD2. The CDR3 sequence is 14 residues long. J was trimmed by 12 bases and V by 7 bases; bases with no gene match: 12. Germline V gives CDR1 SQVTM, CDR2 ANQGSEA. CDR3 nucleotide sequence: TGCAGCGGGGGAACTAGCGGGGGGGCCAAGGCGCAGTTCTTC. It encodes CSGGTSGGAKAQFF.

The genes are TRBV2 and TRBJ2-7, with TRBD1 matching over 10 bases. The CDR3 contains 13 residues. With 11 bases clipped from V and 5 bases from J, the junction kept 9 bases outside the gene matches. Germline CDR1 SNHLY, CDR2 FYNNEI. The CDR3, as DNA: TGTGCCTCCCTAGGGACAGGGGTACACGAGCAGTACTTC. Its translation is CASLGTGVHEQYF.

The V and J genes are TRBV19 and TRBJ1-3; no firm D call. V was shortened by 10 bases and J by 2 bases, with 12 bases between the two germline ends. The CDR3 has 13 amino acids. Germline CDR1 and CDR2: LNHDA and SQIVND (reference sequence). DNA of the CDR3: TGTGCCACCCTGTCGAGTACTGGAAACACCATATATTTT. Protein product: CATLSSTGNTIYF.

CDR3 protein: CASSLTGISYNEQFF. As DNA, the CDR3 is TGTGCCAGCAGTTTGACGGGAATCTCCTACAATGAGCAGTTCTTC. The rearrangement links TRBV27 to TRBJ2-1; D possibly corresponds to TRBD2 (5 bases). This CDR3 comprises 15 residues. Germline CDR1 is MNHEY and CDR2 is SMNVEV (reference sequence). Trimming took off 3 bases at V and 0 bases at J, with 9 bases between the two ends.

The chain couples TRBV5-1 to TRBJ1-5; 7 positions match TRBD1. J was trimmed by 3 bases and V by 0 bases; bases with no gene match: 9. CDR3 length: 17 residues. CDR1 is SGHRS and CDR2 is YFSETQ in the germline V gene. The CDR3, as DNA: TGCGCCAGCAGCTTGGACGGGCGACAGGGCAACAATCAGCCCCAGCATTTT. Protein sequence: CASSLDGRQGNNQPQHF.

V is TRBV29-1 and J is TRBJ1-1; the match to TRBD1 covers 11 bases. The CDR3 runs 13 residues. In germline, CDR1 is SQVTM, CDR2 ANQGSEA. Unmatched junction bases numbered 2, after V lost 7 bases and J lost 1 base. CDR3 amino acids: CSADRGPNTEAFF. Here the CDR3 DNA reads TGCAGCGCGGACAGGGGGCCGAACACTGAAGCTTTCTTT. The variable domain in full, with the rest retrieved from reference TRBV29-1 and TRBJ1-1, is SAVISQKPSRDICQRGTSLTIQCQVDSQVTMMFWYRQQPGQSLTLIATANQGSEATYESGFVIDKFPISRPNLTFSTLTVSNMSPEDSSIYLCSADRGPNTEAFFGQGTRLTVV.

V usage is TRBV10-3 and J usage is TRBJ1-1; 7 bases align to TRBD1. V was pared by 6 bases and J by 4 bases, with 8 bases of the junction left unmatched. CDR1 and CDR2 from the germline V gene are ENHRY and SYGVKD. CDR3 size: 14 residues. The CDR3 nucleotides read TGTGCCATCAGACCCGGGACAGTGGGCACTGAAGCTTTCTTT. Its translation is CAIRPGTVGTEAFF.

The chain has TRBV4-2 and TRBJ2-2, with a possible D match to TRBD2 (6 bases). V gave up 3 bases and J gave up 4 bases, with 15 bases separating them. This CDR3 comprises 16 residues. CDR1 is LGHNA and CDR2 is YNFKEQ in the germline V gene. The CDR3 sequence: CASSHDPGGGTGELFF. CDR3 DNA sequence: TGTGCCAGCAGCCATGATCCCGGGGGAGGCACCGGGGAGCTGTTTTTT.

J is TRBJ1-2 and V is TRBV7-9; D unresolved. Germline V gene sequence: CDR1 SEHNR, CDR2 FQNEAQ (reference sequence). Trimming stripped 5 bases from V and 5 bases from J, with 6 bases between. This CDR3 is built from 11 residues. DNA for the CDR3: TGTGCCAGCAGCCAGTCGTATGGCTACACCTTC. This codes for CASSQSYGYTF.

The chain employs TRBV28 and TRBJ2-1; the D gene is possibly TRBD1 (6 bases). The V gene lost 6 bases and the J gene lost 13 bases, with 13 bases spanning the gap. The germline V gene encodes CDR1 MDHEN and CDR2 SYDVKM. There are 11 residues in the CDR3. The CDR3 region has the DNA TGTGCCAGCAGATCAGGGGTTGGACAGTTCTTC. It encodes CASRSGVGQFF. Full variable domain (remainder filled in from reference TRBV28 and TRBJ2-1): DVKVTQSSRYLVKRTGEKVFLECVQDMDHENMFWYRQDPGLGLRLIYFSYDVKMKEKGDIPEGYSVSREKKERFSLILESASTNQTSMYLCASRSGVGQFFGPGTRLTVL.

V usage is TRBV6-1 and J usage is TRBJ1-5; 8 positions match TRBD1. Germline loops: CDR1 MNHNS, CDR2 SASEGT. J was trimmed by 5 bases and V by 3 bases; bases with no gene match: 6. The CDR3 covers 15 residues. CDR3 nucleotides: TGTGCCAGCAGTGACCGACAGGGGTTGGATCAGCCCCAGCATTTT. Its protein is CASSDRQGLDQPQHF.

The chain carries TRBV4-1 and TRBJ2-3; D is unclear. V lost 2 bases, J lost 0 bases, and 12 bases lay in between. The CDR3 runs 16 residues. Per the germline V gene, CDR1 is MGHRA and CDR2 is YSYEKL. As DNA, the CDR3 is TGCGCCAGCAGCCAAAAGCGAACTTATAGCACAGATACGCAGTATTTT. Translated: CASSQKRTYSTDTQYF.

V usage is TRBV30 and J usage is TRBJ1-5, with a weak D call TRBD1 (5 bases). Deletions cut 5 bases from V and 3 bases from J, with 11 bases between. The CDR3 runs to 13 residues. Germline V gene sequence: CDR1 GTSNPN, CDR2 SVGIG (reference sequence). Written as DNA, the CDR3 is TGTGCCTGGGCACGACAGAACAATCAGCCCCAGCATTTT. It encodes CAWARQNNQPQHF.

V is TRBV5-1 and J is TRBJ1-5; perhaps TRBD1 as D (5 bases). Germline loops: CDR1 SGHRS, CDR2 YFSETQ. CDR3 length equals 15 residues. Trimming shortened V by 0 bases and J by 4 bases, and 11 bases separated the two germline ends. The CDR3 coding sequence is TGCGCCAGCAGCTTGGGGCAGGGAAGGAATCAGCCCCAGCATTTT. It translates to CASSLGQGRNQPQHF.

This chain links TRBV27 with TRBJ2-1; 7 nucleotides agree with TRBD2. The germline V gene encodes CDR1 MNHEY and CDR2 SMNVEV (reference sequence). V lost 5 bases and J lost 4; bases outside the gene matches: 8. The CDR3 contains 15 residues. CDR3: CASSRRGDTYNEQFF. CDR3 DNA: TGTGCCAGCAGTAGACGGGGGGATACTTACAATGAGCAGTTCTTC.

The chain couples TRBV4-1 to TRBJ1-5; D remains unclear. Germline CDR1 and CDR2: MGHRA and YSYEKL. This CDR3 comprises 15 residues. Trimming took 1 base from V and 2 from J, leaving 9 bases between them. In nucleotides, the CDR3 is TGCGCCAGCAGCCAAGTCTGGGGAGGCAATCAGCCCCAGCATTTT. Protein product: CASSQVWGGNQPQHF.

The chain joins TRBV6-1 to TRBJ2-1, with 8 bases aligning to TRBD2. CDR1 is MNHNS, CDR2 SASEGT, per germline. The V segment lost 7 bases and the J segment 4 bases; nucleotides outside the gene matches: 9. CDR3 length: 15 residues. This CDR3 reads CASTFSGGSYNEQFF. CDR3 in DNA: TGTGCCAGCACCTTCAGCGGGGGATCGTACAATGAGCAGTTCTTC.